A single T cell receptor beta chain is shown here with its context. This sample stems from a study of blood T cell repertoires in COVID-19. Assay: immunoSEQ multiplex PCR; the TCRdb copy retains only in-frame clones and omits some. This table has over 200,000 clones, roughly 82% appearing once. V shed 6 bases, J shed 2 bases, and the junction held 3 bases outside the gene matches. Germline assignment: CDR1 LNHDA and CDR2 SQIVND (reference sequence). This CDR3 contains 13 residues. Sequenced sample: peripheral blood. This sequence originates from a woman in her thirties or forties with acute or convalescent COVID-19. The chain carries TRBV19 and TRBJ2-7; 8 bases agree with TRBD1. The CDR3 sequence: CASSRGLTYEQYF. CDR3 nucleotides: TGTGCCAGTAGCAGGGGGCTGACCTACGAGCAGTACTTC.